The rows below give T cell receptor beta chains drawn from one sample of a study of T cell repertoires and leukemia-associated antigens. Antigens of these TCRs are unknown. TCRdb processed the 5' RACE reads anew with MiXCR; each CDR3 protein has one entry. This sample has roughly 13,000 distinct CDR3 sequences, with approximately 38% found just once. The sequenced sample was CD3+ T cells sorted from blood and cultured. The source is a female donor in good health. The CDR3 runs from the conserved cysteine through the conserved F or W. A D gene is named only where the DNA matches it firmly. Part of the rows lack a size; the others show once, few, many or a class for expanded clones.

j_call: TRBJ2-1; d_call: -; v_call: TRBV4-1; clone_size: medium-sized; cdr3_aa: CASSSLGLAHHNEQFF; cdr3_nt: TGCGCCAGCAGCTCTCTGGGGCTAGCGCACCACAATGAGCAGTTCTTC
j_call: TRBJ2-7; d_call: TRBD1; v_call: TRBV7-2; clone_size: once; cdr3_aa: CASSLGALGGSEQYF; cdr3_nt: TGTGCCAGCAGCTTAGGGGCCTTAGGGGGCTCCGAGCAGTACTTC
j_call: TRBJ2-7; d_call: TRBD2; v_call: TRBV5-6; clone_size: medium-sized; cdr3_aa: CASMLSGIVYEQYF; cdr3_nt: TGTGCCAGCATGCTTAGCGGGATTGTCTACGAGCAGTACTTC
j_call: TRBJ2-3; d_call: -; v_call: TRBV29-1; clone_size: -; cdr3_aa: CSVEGRPSTDTQYF; cdr3_nt: TGCAGCGTTGAAGGGAGACCTAGCACAGATACGCAGTATTTT
j_call: TRBJ2-7; d_call: -; v_call: TRBV5-1; clone_size: -; cdr3_aa: CASSHDNLYEQYF; cdr3_nt: TGCGCCAGCAGCCACGACAACCTATACGAGCAGTACTTC
j_call: TRBJ2-2; d_call: -; v_call: TRBV20-1; clone_size: few; cdr3_aa: CSARDHGQPNTGELFF; cdr3_nt: TGCAGTGCTAGAGACCATGGACAGCCGAACACCGGGGAGCTGTTTTTT
j_call: TRBJ2-7; d_call: TRBD2; v_call: TRBV5-1; clone_size: -; cdr3_aa: CASSLAGLAGAAWEQYF; cdr3_nt: TGCGCCAGCAGCTTGGCCGGGCTAGCGGGAGCGGCGTGGGAGCAGTACTTC
j_call: TRBJ2-7; d_call: -; v_call: TRBV20-1; clone_size: -; cdr3_aa: CSASLGTLQQCF; cdr3_nt: TGCAGTGCTAGTTTGGGGACACTTCAGCAGTGCTTC
j_call: TRBJ2-6; d_call: -; v_call: TRBV20-1; clone_size: medium-sized; cdr3_aa: CSARAGLTGANVLTF; cdr3_nt: TGCAGTGCTAGGGCCGGGTTGACTGGGGCCAACGTCCTGACTTTC
j_call: TRBJ2-1; d_call: TRBD2; v_call: TRBV18; clone_size: -; cdr3_aa: CASSPQRDSYNEQSF; cdr3_nt: TGTGCCAGCTCACCACAGCGGGACTCCTACAATGAGCAGTCCTTC
j_call: TRBJ2-3; d_call: TRBD2; v_call: TRBV11-3; clone_size: -; cdr3_aa: CASSPRTRLAGVADTQYF; cdr3_nt: TGTGCCAGCAGCCCCCGCACCAGACTAGCGGGAGTAGCAGATACGCAGTATTTT
j_call: TRBJ2-1; d_call: TRBD2; v_call: TRBV20-1; clone_size: medium-sized; cdr3_aa: CSAPLVERDYNEQFF; cdr3_nt: TGCAGTGCCCCCCTCGTAGAGCGGGACTACAATGAGCAGTTCTTC
j_call: TRBJ2-1; d_call: -; v_call: TRBV5-4; clone_size: few; cdr3_aa: CASSATSYNEQFF; cdr3_nt: TGTGCCAGCAGCGCGACAAGTTACAATGAGCAGTTCTTC
j_call: TRBJ2-3; d_call: -; v_call: TRBV12-3/TRBV12-4; clone_size: medium-sized; cdr3_aa: CASSWDTDTQYF; cdr3_nt: TGTGCCAGCAGTTGGGACACAGATACGCAGTATTTT
j_call: TRBJ2-7; d_call: -; v_call: TRBV11-2; clone_size: -; cdr3_aa: CASSSDRTYEQYF; cdr3_nt: TGTGCCAGCAGCTCCGACAGAACCTACGAGCAGTACTTC
j_call: TRBJ2-1; d_call: TRBD2; v_call: TRBV11-2; clone_size: many; cdr3_aa: CASSAGLAGAEQFF; cdr3_nt: TGTGCCAGCAGCGCCGGACTAGCGGGAGCTGAGCAGTTCTTC
j_call: TRBJ2-2; d_call: -; v_call: TRBV5-1; clone_size: once; cdr3_aa: CASSLTGPNTGELFF; cdr3_nt: TGCGCCAGCAGCTTAACAGGACCAAACACCGGGGAGCTGTTTTTT
j_call: TRBJ1-5; d_call: TRBD1; v_call: TRBV19; clone_size: many; cdr3_aa: CASSLMRTGAPDQPQHF; cdr3_nt: TGTGCCAGTAGTTTAATGAGGACAGGGGCCCCAGATCAGCCCCAGCATTTT
j_call: TRBJ2-3; d_call: -; v_call: TRBV4-3; clone_size: -; cdr3_aa: CTSSQDGTRSALLNTQYF; cdr3_nt: TGCACCAGCAGCCAAGATGGGACGCGGTCTGCCCTTCTTAATACGCAGTATTTT
j_call: TRBJ2-1; d_call: -; v_call: TRBV12-3/TRBV12-4; clone_size: -; cdr3_aa: CASSPTDPYNEQFF; cdr3_nt: TGTGCCAGCAGTCCCACCGATCCCTACAATGAGCAGTTCTTC
j_call: TRBJ1-1; d_call: TRBD1; v_call: TRBV29-1; clone_size: medium-sized; cdr3_aa: CSARQGSEAFF; cdr3_nt: TGCAGCGCCCGACAGGGCTCTGAAGCTTTCTTT
j_call: TRBJ2-1; d_call: TRBD2; v_call: TRBV4-3; clone_size: medium-sized; cdr3_aa: CASSLTPSGSYLGEQFF; cdr3_nt: TGCGCCAGCAGCCTCACCCCTAGCGGGAGCTACCTTGGTGAGCAGTTCTTC
j_call: TRBJ1-2; d_call: -; v_call: TRBV29-1; clone_size: -; cdr3_aa: CSERMVTDGYTF; cdr3_nt: TGCAGCGAGCGGATGGTGACAGATGGCTACACCTTC
j_call: TRBJ1-6; d_call: -; v_call: TRBV27; clone_size: medium-sized; cdr3_aa: CASSRRGRGYDNSPLHF; cdr3_nt: TGTGCCAGCAGTCGAAGGGGCAGGGGTTATGATAATTCACCCCTCCACTTT
j_call: TRBJ1-5; d_call: TRBD1; v_call: TRBV20-1; clone_size: many; cdr3_aa: CSARGPGQGGRQPQHF; cdr3_nt: TGCAGTGCCCGGGGGCCGGGACAGGGGGGTCGTCAGCCCCAGCATTTT
j_call: TRBJ2-7; d_call: -; v_call: TRBV28; clone_size: many; cdr3_aa: CASSSPRSGDFPYEQYF; cdr3_nt: TGTGCCAGCAGTTCACCCCGTTCGGGGGACTTTCCCTACGAGCAGTACTTC
j_call: TRBJ2-5; d_call: -; v_call: TRBV5-1; clone_size: medium-sized; cdr3_aa: CASSQSGETQYF; cdr3_nt: TGCGCCAGCAGCCAGTCCGGGGAGACCCAGTACTTC
j_call: TRBJ2-1; d_call: TRBD2; v_call: TRBV6-4; clone_size: medium-sized; cdr3_aa: CASSEAGGPNEQFF; cdr3_nt: TGTGCCAGCAGTGAAGCGGGAGGGCCCAATGAGCAGTTCTTC
j_call: TRBJ1-5; d_call: TRBD1; v_call: TRBV20-1; clone_size: medium-sized; cdr3_aa: CSARGGTGQNQPQHF; cdr3_nt: TGCAGTGCTAGGGGGGGGACAGGTCAAAATCAGCCCCAGCATTTT
j_call: TRBJ2-6; d_call: -; v_call: TRBV24-1; clone_size: -; cdr3_aa: CATKDSGANALTF; cdr3_nt: TGTGCCACCAAAGATTCCGGGGCCAACGCCCTGACTTTC
j_call: TRBJ2-1; d_call: TRBD1; v_call: TRBV24-1; clone_size: medium-sized; cdr3_aa: CATSDSGQAYNEQFF; cdr3_nt: TGTGCCACCAGTGACTCGGGACAGGCCTACAATGAGCAGTTCTTC
j_call: TRBJ2-7; d_call: TRBD2; v_call: TRBV20-1; clone_size: -; cdr3_aa: CSARELAGYSYEQYF; cdr3_nt: TGCAGTGCTAGGGAACTAGCGGGATACTCCTACGAGCAGTACTTC
j_call: TRBJ2-2; d_call: -; v_call: TRBV11-1; clone_size: many; cdr3_aa: CASSPAGIGTGELFF; cdr3_nt: TGTGCCAGCAGCCCAGCCGGCATCGGCACCGGGGAGCTGTTTTTT
j_call: TRBJ1-5; d_call: TRBD1; v_call: TRBV20-1; clone_size: medium-sized; cdr3_aa: CSAIIGGQGNQPQHF; cdr3_nt: TGCAGTGCCATCATCGGGGGACAGGGGAATCAGCCCCAGCATTTT
j_call: TRBJ1-6; d_call: TRBD1; v_call: TRBV16; clone_size: -; cdr3_aa: CASSPPHRGGSPLHF; cdr3_nt: TGTGCCAGCAGCCCCCCCCACAGGGGCGGTTCACCCCTCCACTTT
j_call: TRBJ1-1; d_call: -; v_call: TRBV6-6; clone_size: many; cdr3_aa: CASSYSRPPGGDTEAFF; cdr3_nt: TGTGCCAGCAGTTACTCGCGCCCCCCGGGGGGAGATACTGAAGCTTTCTTT
j_call: TRBJ2-4; d_call: -; v_call: TRBV18; clone_size: medium-sized; cdr3_aa: CASSPLALTALAKNIQYF; cdr3_nt: TGTGCCAGCTCACCACTTGCCCTTACCGCACTAGCCAAAAACATTCAGTACTTC
j_call: TRBJ1-1; d_call: -; v_call: TRBV4-1; clone_size: few; cdr3_aa: CASSQDSGDRMNTEAFF; cdr3_nt: TGCGCCAGCAGCCAAGATTCGGGGGACCGGATGAACACTGAAGCTTTCTTT
j_call: TRBJ2-7; d_call: -; v_call: TRBV6-5; clone_size: few; cdr3_aa: CASSYGHTLYEQYF; cdr3_nt: TGTGCCAGCAGTTACGGGCATACCCTCTACGAGCAGTACTTC
j_call: TRBJ2-1; d_call: -; v_call: TRBV9; clone_size: -; cdr3_aa: CASSVAAWEQHEQFF; cdr3_nt: TGTGCCAGCAGCGTAGCTGCCTGGGAGCAACATGAGCAGTTCTTC
j_call: TRBJ2-5; d_call: -; v_call: TRBV5-5; clone_size: many; cdr3_aa: CASSLPRGGPPTQYF; cdr3_nt: TGTGCCAGCAGCTTGCCCCGGGGCGGACCCCCGACCCAGTACTTC
j_call: TRBJ2-5; d_call: TRBD2; v_call: TRBV12-3/TRBV12-4; clone_size: -; cdr3_aa: CASSLFSGRIQETQYF; cdr3_nt: TGTGCCAGCAGTTTGTTCAGCGGGAGGATTCAAGAGACCCAGTACTTC
j_call: TRBJ1-1; d_call: TRBD1; v_call: TRBV9; clone_size: -; cdr3_aa: CASSVTGKLTEAFF; cdr3_nt: TGTGCCAGCAGCGTGACAGGGAAACTGACTGAAGCTTTCTTT
j_call: TRBJ1-2; d_call: -; v_call: TRBV4-1; clone_size: -; cdr3_aa: CASSQDPGFRNYGYTF; cdr3_nt: TGCGCCAGCAGCCAAGACCCGGGATTCAGGAACTATGGCTACACCTTC
j_call: TRBJ2-5; d_call: TRBD1; v_call: TRBV20-1; clone_size: -; cdr3_aa: CSARDRQGRMVTQYF; cdr3_nt: TGCAGTGCTAGAGACAGACAGGGGAGGATGGTGACCCAGTACTTC
j_call: TRBJ2-7; d_call: TRBD1; v_call: TRBV5-1; clone_size: few; cdr3_aa: CASSQDRLTYEQYF; cdr3_nt: TGCGCCAGCAGCCAGGACAGGTTGACCTACGAGCAGTACTTC
j_call: TRBJ2-3; d_call: -; v_call: TRBV11-3; clone_size: many; cdr3_aa: CASSQRAGIGDTQYF; cdr3_nt: TGTGCCAGCAGCCAGAGGGCAGGGATCGGAGATACGCAGTATTTT
j_call: TRBJ2-1; d_call: TRBD2; v_call: TRBV3-1; clone_size: -; cdr3_aa: CACSKWGPTGTSSVNELFF; cdr3_nt: TGTGCCTGCAGCAAGTGGGGGCCCACCGGGACTAGCTCTGTGAATGAGCTGTTCTTC
j_call: TRBJ2-1; d_call: TRBD2; v_call: TRBV4-3; clone_size: -; cdr3_aa: CASSQVPGLHNEQFF; cdr3_nt: TGCGCCAGCAGCCAGGTGCCGGGACTACACAATGAGCAGTTCTTC
j_call: TRBJ2-6; d_call: TRBD2; v_call: TRBV7-8; clone_size: medium-sized; cdr3_aa: CASSLAVVSGANVLTF; cdr3_nt: TGTGCCAGCAGCCTAGCGGTGGTCTCTGGGGCCAACGTCCTGACTTTC
j_call: TRBJ2-3; d_call: TRBD2; v_call: TRBV29-1; clone_size: medium-sized; cdr3_aa: CSVEKGLPGGNTQYF; cdr3_nt: TGCAGCGTTGAAAAGGGCTTGCCGGGGGGAAATACGCAGTATTTT